This T cell receptor (beta chain) was retrieved from a study of blood T cell repertoires in COVID-19. As for the study in general: Italy, Spain and the United States were the sources of the convalescent and acute COVID-19 samples.

Germline V gene sequence: CDR1 MDHEN, CDR2 SYDVKM. The ends were cut back, 4 bases at V and 5 bases at J, with 8 bases in the middle. This CDR3 contains 12 residues. Sequencing was performed with immunoSEQ multiplex PCR; in TCRdb, only in-frame clones are kept and a portion is missing. The sample lists approximately 270,000 clones; roughly 85% were seen once. Across about 22 US areas, participants ranged in age from roughly 18 to 95 years. Researchers sorted participants into cohorts using their self-reported clinical history. Donors in Cohort 3 who had recovered were those with two negative PCRs, healthcare professional clearance, or resolution of their symptoms.

The chain couples TRBV28 to TRBJ2-5; TRBD2 might be the D (5 bases). Sequencing used PBMCs or T cells enriched from blood (not recorded which). The origin of this receptor is a woman aged 25 to 39 who had recovered from COVID-19. CDR3 loop: CASSWGAETQYF. CDR3 bases: TGTGCCAGCAGTTGGGGAGCGGAGACCCAGTACTTC.